The next 2 T cell receptor beta chains were all read from a single sample in a study of immune heterogeneity within non-small cell lung tumors. CDR3 of TCR beta was amplified by multiplex PCR that used 32 V and 13 J primers. TCRdb used MiXCR to reprocess the multiplex PCR reads, holding one entry per CDR3 protein. The top ten clones hold about 20% of a sample with around 11,000 distinct CDR3 sequences, under 35% of them seen once. Bulk tumor genomic DNA was the template, and each sample received around 560 ng. Taken during surgery, several biopsies per primary tumor were spaced as far apart as possible within the tumor mass. The study enrolled patients with untreated, newly diagnosed non-small cell lung cancer who underwent curative surgery. The source material was lung tumor tissue. The receptors come from a woman in her forties or fifties with non-small cell lung cancer.

To note about this clonotype: One end of the junction fails to match germline, which may point to a read error. The chain uses TRBV5-1 and TRBJ2-6; weak D call: TRBD2 (5 bases). The germline V gene encodes CDR1 SGHRS and CDR2 YFSETQ. This CDR3 has 15 amino acids. In nucleotides, the CDR3 is TGCGCCAGCAGTTTGGGGAGCTCTGGGGCCAACGTCCTGACTTTC. Translated, it gives CASSLGSSGANVLTF.

This chain links TRBV2 with TRBJ2-5; perhaps TRBD1 as D (6 bases). Trimming removed 8 bases from V and 5 bases from J, with 9 bases in between. The CDR3 has 11 amino acids. Germline V CDR1 and CDR2: SNHLY, FYNNEI. CDR3 coding DNA: TGTGCCAGCGTGGGGGCCGAGACCCAGTACTTC. It codes for CASVGAETQYF. Supplemented by reference TRBV2 and TRBJ2-5, the full variable domain reads EPEVTQTPSHQVTQMGQEVILRCVPISNHLYFYWYRQILGQKVEFLVSFYNNEISEKSEIFDDQFSVERPDGSNFTLKIRSTKLEDSAMYFCASVGAETQYFGPGTRLLVL.